The 10 T cell receptor beta chains below all came from one sample that was sequenced in a study of blood T cells in healthy people across ages. It was with a sample-barcoded 5' primer and a J-beta primer mix that a second PCR of roughly 7 to 12 cycles was run. TCRdb analysed the 5' RACE reads with MiXCR anew, one entry per CDR3 protein. Among about 720,000 distinct CDR3 sequences listed, roughly 20% were seen once. The sample comprised blood. The receptors come from a man aged 65-85 years in good health.

This clonotype has more than one count but fewer than ten. V gene TRBV12-3 or TRBV12-4 combines with J gene TRBJ2-7; D gene ambiguous. The CDR3 runs to 13 residues. V lost 4 bases and J 2 bases, leaving 9 bases between the germline ends. The CDR3 coding sequence is TGTGCCAGCAGTTACGGGCCTGCCTACGAGCAGTACTTC. Translating it yields CASSYGPAYEQYF.

This clonotype has a handful of counts. It is unclear where the CDR3 begins or ends on the DNA, so no DNA is shown, and the CDR3 is as TCRdb lists it. V and J are TRBV2 and TRBJ1-1. The CDR3 totals 16 residues, both ends included. The germline gives CDR1 SNHLY, CDR2 FYNNEI. CDR3 sequence reads: CASSERVARGNTEALF.

This clonotype was observed a handful of times. One junction end disagrees with the germline gene, perhaps due to a read error. The chain carries TRBV4-3 and TRBJ2-4; D may be TRBD2 (6 bases). The CDR3 consists of 16 residues. Germline CDR1 is LGHNA and CDR2 is YSLEER. CDR3 DNA: TGCGCCAGCAGCCAAGATTGGGGGTTAGCGGTAAACACTCAGTACTTC. Translated, it gives CASSQDWGLAVNTQYF.

There are a few counts of this clonotype. The V call is TRBV6-6, the J call TRBJ1-2; D gene uncertain. The CDR3 length is 14 residues. The germline V gene has CDR1 MNHNY and CDR2 SVGAGI (reference sequence). V shed 0 bases and J shed 7 bases, with 12 bases lying between them. DNA of the CDR3: TGTGCCAGCAGTTACTCGTTATCCGCGGGTGGCTACACCTTC. It specifies CASSYSLSAGGYTF.

This clonotype was seen a handful of times. The rearrangement links TRBV20-1 to TRBJ2-4, with TRBD2 as a possible D gene (5 bases). V shed 4 bases and J shed 8 bases, with 6 bases lying between them. This CDR3 is built from 10 residues. Germline CDR1 and CDR2: DFQATT and SNEGSKA (reference sequence). CDR3 protein: CSAMRDIQYF. In nucleotides, the CDR3 is TGCAGTGCTATGAGGGACATTCAGTACTTC.

The chain has TRBV6-5 and TRBJ1-2; 8 bases fit TRBD1. The CDR3 spans 14 residues. CDR1 and CDR2 (germline): MNHEY, SVGAGI. V lost 7 bases and J lost 5; bases outside the gene matches: 9. CDR3 region: CASTKQGVTYGYTF. CDR3 nucleotides: TGTGCCAGCACGAAACAGGGGGTGACGTATGGCTACACCTTC.

The sample holds a few counts of this clonotype. This chain links TRBV12-3 or TRBV12-4 with TRBJ2-7, with 8 bases aligning to TRBD1. The CDR3 covers 14 residues. V shed 3 bases and J 4 bases; nucleotides not matched to a gene: 5. The CDR3 loop reads CASSFWDRPYEQYF. CDR3 bases: TGTGCCAGCAGTTTTTGGGACAGGCCGTACGAGCAGTACTTC.

The table lists this clonotype with many counts. The chain links TRBV14 to TRBJ1-1; D uncertain. Looked up from germline, CDR1 is SGHDN and CDR2 is FVKESK. There are 13 residues in the CDR3. V was trimmed by 2 bases and J by 2 bases, leaving 6 bases between them. This chain's CDR3 is CASSQTVNTEAFF. The DNA for the CDR3 is TGTGCCAGCAGCCAAACGGTTAACACTGAAGCTTTCTTT.

Here the CDR3 reads CASSLKQGGGYTF. In DNA form, the CDR3 reads TGTGCCAGCAGTTTGAAACAGGGCGGTGGCTACACCTTC. The rearrangement uses TRBV12-3 or TRBV12-4 and TRBJ1-2; TRBD1 is a possible D gene (6 bases). Trimming left V 3 bases short and J 7 bases short, with 12 bases between. The CDR3 has 13 residues.

The chain links TRBV4-1 to TRBJ1-4; D uncertain. The ends were cut back, 4 bases at V and 3 bases at J, with 15 bases in the middle. The length of the CDR3 is 16 residues. Germline values: CDR1 MGHRA, CDR2 YSYEKL. The CDR3 loop reads CASSPLGLSSNEKLFF. The CDR3 nucleotides read TGCGCCAGCAGCCCCTTGGGTCTTTCCTCTAATGAAAAACTGTTTTTT.